One TCR beta chain is described in this entry. The antigen is undetermined. The data belong to a study of graft-versus-host responses after intestinal transplantation. Study-level information: Transplantation in recipients was multivisceral, liver-intestinal, or isolated intestinal. Each recipient received anti-thymocyte globulin induction, then tacrolimus and steroids for 3 to 4 years.

Here immunoSEQ multiplex PCR was the method, and the copy in TCRdb shows in-frame clones only, minus some. Of around 99,000 clones in the sample, 93% were seen once. The J segment lost 3 bases and the V segment lost 0 bases, leaving 2 bases of the junction unmatched. The CDR3 length is 14 residues. Germline CDR1 reads SGHKS; CDR2 reads YYEKEE (reference sequence). Points from the study as a whole: Within the allografts of patients who had graft-donor T cell macrochimerism, graft-versus-host to host-versus-graft clonal ratios were high. GvH clones surfaced in recipient marrow, some emerging earlier in ileum or blood.

This clonotype originated in a human donor who received an intestinal transplant. The sequencing here drew on unstimulated CD8+ T cells sorted from spleen or lymph node cells, taken before intestinal transplant. The genes are TRBV5-5 and TRBJ1-1, with 7 bases fitting TRBD1. The DNA of the CDR3 is TGTGCCAGCAGCTTGGACAGGGGTTACACTGAAGCTTTCTTT. Amino acid sequence: CASSLDRGYTEAFF.